These T cell receptor beta chains were read from a single sample in a study of shared clonotypes between healthy human individuals. This table comes from immunoSEQ multiplex PCR, and its TCRdb copy is limited to in-frame clones, with some not included. The table lists 2 million to 2.5 million clones, 90% to 95% of them singletons, with more than 1.5% in the top ten. What was sequenced was naive CD8+ T cells from PBMCs. The receptors were sampled from a man aged 18 to 30 in good health. Some clones in this sample may be carry-over from other donors' samples. The CDR3 runs from the conserved cysteine through the conserved F or W. Fields, in order: V gene, D gene, J gene, clone size, CDR3 DNA, CDR3 protein. A D gene is named only where the DNA matches it firmly. Clone size appears in some rows only: once, few, many, or a class for an expanded clone.

V: TRBV7-9
D: -
J: TRBJ1-5
size: -
DNA: TGTGCCAGCAGCGACGGGGGTCTAGGCAATCAGCCCCAGCATTTT
CDR3: CASSDGGLGNQPQHF

V: TRBV27
D: TRBD1
J: TRBJ2-7
size: -
DNA: TGTGCCAGCAGTACAATCCGGGACAGTTTCTACGAGCAGTACTTC
CDR3: CASSTIRDSFYEQYF

V: TRBV7-9
D: -
J: TRBJ2-1
size: -
DNA: TGTGCCAGCAGCTTAGGATGGGGGCGAGCCTACAATGAGCAGTTCTTC
CDR3: CASSLGWGRAYNEQFF

V: TRBV27
D: TRBD1
J: TRBJ1-3
size: -
DNA: TGTGCCAGCAGTGACAGGGGCCCCTTTGGAAACACCATATATTTT
CDR3: CASSDRGPFGNTIYF

V: TRBV9
D: TRBD2
J: TRBJ2-6
size: -
DNA: TGTGCCAGCAGCGTAGGACTAGCGGGAGGGTCTGGGGCCAACGTCCTGACTTTC
CDR3: CASSVGLAGGSGANVLTF

V: TRBV7-2
D: -
J: TRBJ1-2
size: -
DNA: TGTGCCAGCAGCTTAGCTTTGCAGTCGCACTATGGCTACACCTTC
CDR3: CASSLALQSHYGYTF

V: TRBV10-3
D: -
J: TRBJ2-7
size: -
DNA: TGTGCCATCAGTGATATAGTGGGAGGCTCCTCCTACGAGCAGTACTTC
CDR3: CAISDIVGGSSYEQYF

V: TRBV28
D: -
J: TRBJ2-5
size: -
DNA: TGTGCCAGCAGCGGGCCCCCAGAGACCCAGTACTTC
CDR3: CASSGPPETQYF

V: TRBV7-3
D: TRBD2
J: TRBJ2-3
size: -
DNA: TGTGCCAGCAGCTTAACGGTAGTGGCTAGCGGTCGCACAGATACGCAGTATTTT
CDR3: CASSLTVVASGRTDTQYF

V: TRBV19
D: -
J: TRBJ1-5
size: -
DNA: TGTGCCAGCAAGACAGGTTGGTGGCCCCAGCATTTT
CDR3: CASKTGWWPQHF

V: TRBV4-1
D: TRBD1
J: TRBJ2-5
size: -
DNA: TGCGCCAGCAGAAGGGACAGATTACTTTCTCAAGAGACCCAGTACTTC
CDR3: CASRRDRLLSQETQYF

V: TRBV27
D: -
J: TRBJ2-7
size: -
DNA: TGTGCCAGCAGTTTATCATTGCGCCCGGGTTACGAGCAGTACTTC
CDR3: CASSLSLRPGYEQYF

V: TRBV15
D: TRBD2
J: TRBJ2-2
size: -
DNA: TGTGCCACCAGCAGGGGTACCAGGGGACTAGCGGGAGCGAACACCGGGGAGCTGTTTTTT
CDR3: CATSRGTRGLAGANTGELFF

V: TRBV5-4
D: -
J: TRBJ2-5
size: -
DNA: TGTGCCAGCAGCTTCAGTAGGGAAGCCCAGTACTTC
CDR3: CASSFSREAQYF

V: TRBV9
D: TRBD2
J: TRBJ2-7
size: -
DNA: TGTGCCAGCAGCCCGGGGACTAGCGCATCCTACGAGCAGTACTTC
CDR3: CASSPGTSASYEQYF

V: TRBV5-6
D: -
J: TRBJ1-2
size: -
DNA: TGTGCCAGCAGCTTGGAAGGACGGCCGAAAAACGATGGCTACACCTTC
CDR3: CASSLEGRPKNDGYTF

V: TRBV5-1
D: TRBD2
J: TRBJ2-3
size: once
DNA: TGCGCCAGCAGCTCCCCCGGGACTAGCGGGAGGTTTAGCACAGATACGCAGTATTTT
CDR3: CASSSPGTSGRFSTDTQYF

V: TRBV19
D: TRBD1
J: TRBJ2-6
size: -
DNA: TGTGCCAGTAGTAACCACAAGATGACAGGGGGCGCCTCTGGGGCCAACGTCCTGACTTTC
CDR3: CASSNHKMTGGASGANVLTF

V: TRBV7-6
D: -
J: TRBJ1-1
size: -
DNA: TGTGCCAGCAGCCTAAGAGGGACTGAAGCTTTCTTT
CDR3: CASSLRGTEAFF

V: TRBV7-8
D: -
J: TRBJ1-1
size: -
DNA: TGTGCCAGCAGCCCCGGTAGGGGCACTGAAGCTTTCTTT
CDR3: CASSPGRGTEAFF

V: TRBV10-1
D: TRBD2
J: TRBJ2-1
size: -
DNA: TGCGCCAGCAGCGACTCCCCACGACTAGCGGGAGCAACCTCCTACAATGAGCAGTTCTTC
CDR3: CASSDSPRLAGATSYNEQFF

V: TRBV27
D: TRBD2
J: TRBJ2-7
size: -
DNA: TGTGCCACCGGGACTAGCGGAGTACCCTACGAGCAGTACTTC
CDR3: CATGTSGVPYEQYF

V: TRBV19
D: -
J: TRBJ1-5
size: -
DNA: TGTGCCAGTAGTATTGGGGATTACAATCAGCCCCAGCATTTT
CDR3: CASSIGDYNQPQHF

V: TRBV6-5
D: TRBD2
J: TRBJ2-2
size: -
DNA: TGTGCCAGCAGTTTTGTAGCGGGAGGGCGAACCGGGGAGCTGTTTTTT
CDR3: CASSFVAGGRTGELFF

V: TRBV27
D: -
J: TRBJ2-2
size: -
DNA: TGTGCCAGCAGTTTATCTGGTGGGGCGAACACCGGGGAGCTGTTTTTT
CDR3: CASSLSGGANTGELFF

V: TRBV28
D: -
J: TRBJ2-7
size: -
DNA: TGTGCCAGCAGCTACACAGGGACCAGCTACGAGCAGTACTTC
CDR3: CASSYTGTSYEQYF

V: TRBV7-6
D: -
J: TRBJ2-3
size: -
DNA: TGTGCCAGCAGCCCCGTCCGCCAGGTGGTGCAGTATTTT
CDR3: CASSPVRQVVQYF

V: TRBV28
D: TRBD1
J: TRBJ1-1
size: -
DNA: TGTGCCAGCAGCCCTCGGACAGGGTGGGAAGCTTTCTTT
CDR3: CASSPRTGWEAFF

V: TRBV7-8
D: TRBD2
J: TRBJ2-1
size: -
DNA: TGTGCCAGCAGCTTCTTACTAGCGGGAGGCTACAATGAGCAGTTCTTC
CDR3: CASSFLLAGGYNEQFF

V: TRBV29-1
D: -
J: TRBJ2-7
size: -
DNA: TGCAGCGTTTTAGGTGGAGACTCCCCTCCGGGAGAGCAGTACTTC
CDR3: CSVLGGDSPPGEQYF

V: TRBV2
D: TRBD2
J: TRBJ2-5
size: -
DNA: TGTGCCAGCAGTGCCAGACTAGCCGAGACCCAGTACTTC
CDR3: CASSARLAETQYF

V: TRBV14
D: TRBD2
J: TRBJ2-1
size: -
DNA: TGTGCCAGCAGCCAAGCCGCTCGACTAGCGGGAGGTGAGCAGTTCTTC
CDR3: CASSQAARLAGGEQFF

V: TRBV14
D: -
J: TRBJ1-3
size: -
DNA: TGTGCCAGCAGCCAAGGGTTTGGAGAAAACACCATATATTTT
CDR3: CASSQGFGENTIYF

V: TRBV7-2
D: TRBD1
J: TRBJ1-4
size: -
DNA: TGTGCCAGCAGCTCAAGATCTCTCGTGGACAGGCGGCTCGTAAAACTGTTTTTT
CDR3: CASSSRSLVDRRLVKLFF

V: TRBV7-6
D: TRBD2
J: TRBJ2-7
size: -
DNA: TGTGCCAGCAGCTTAGTATCTGGCGGGAGGACTAACGAGCAGTACTTC
CDR3: CASSLVSGGRTNEQYF

V: TRBV27
D: -
J: TRBJ1-1
size: once
DNA: TGTGCCAGCAGCCCCTCGGTCGGGGAATCGAACACTGAAGCTTTCTTT
CDR3: CASSPSVGESNTEAFF

V: TRBV7-8
D: -
J: TRBJ1-1
size: -
DNA: TGTGCCAGCAGCTTAGTATCCACTGAAGCTTTCTTT
CDR3: CASSLVSTEAFF